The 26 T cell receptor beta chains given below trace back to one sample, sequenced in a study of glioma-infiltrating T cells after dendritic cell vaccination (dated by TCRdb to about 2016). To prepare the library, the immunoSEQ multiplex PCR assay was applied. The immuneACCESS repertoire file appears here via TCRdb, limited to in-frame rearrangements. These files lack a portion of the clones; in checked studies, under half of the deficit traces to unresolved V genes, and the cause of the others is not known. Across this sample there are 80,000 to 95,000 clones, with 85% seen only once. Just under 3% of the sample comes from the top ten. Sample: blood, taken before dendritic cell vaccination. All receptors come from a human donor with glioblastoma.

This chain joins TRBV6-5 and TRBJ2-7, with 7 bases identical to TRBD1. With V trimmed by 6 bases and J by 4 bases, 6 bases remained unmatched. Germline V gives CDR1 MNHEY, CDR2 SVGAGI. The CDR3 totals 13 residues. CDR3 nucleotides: TGTGCCAGCAGCTATGGACAGGAGTACGAGCAGTACTTC. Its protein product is CASSYGQEYEQYF.

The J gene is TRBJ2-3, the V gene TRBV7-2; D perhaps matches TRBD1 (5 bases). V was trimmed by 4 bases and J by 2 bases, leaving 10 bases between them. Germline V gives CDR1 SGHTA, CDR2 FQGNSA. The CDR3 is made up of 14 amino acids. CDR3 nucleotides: TGTGCCAGCAGCTGGGGCCCAATCACAGATACGCAGTATTTT. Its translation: CASSWGPITDTQYF. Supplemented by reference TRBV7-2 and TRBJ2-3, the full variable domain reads GAGVSQSPSNKVTEKGKDVELRCDPISGHTALYWYRQSLGQGLEFLIYFQGNSAPDKSGLPSDRFSAERTGGSVSTLTIQRTQQEDSAVYLCASSWGPITDTQYFGPGTRLTVL.

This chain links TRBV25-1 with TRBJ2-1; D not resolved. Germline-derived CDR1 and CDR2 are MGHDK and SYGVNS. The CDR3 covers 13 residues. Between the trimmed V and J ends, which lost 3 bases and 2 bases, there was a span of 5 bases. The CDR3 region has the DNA TGTGCCAGCAGTGACGTTGCCTACAATGAGCAGTTCTTC. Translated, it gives CASSDVAYNEQFF.

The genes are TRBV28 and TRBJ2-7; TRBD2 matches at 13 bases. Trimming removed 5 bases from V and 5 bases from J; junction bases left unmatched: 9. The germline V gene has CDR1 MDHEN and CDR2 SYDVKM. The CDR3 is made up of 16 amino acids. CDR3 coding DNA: TGTGCCAGCAGTGTCCGGACTAGCGGGAGCATGGACGAGCAGTACTTC. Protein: CASSVRTSGSMDEQYF. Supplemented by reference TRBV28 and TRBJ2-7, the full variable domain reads DVKVTQSSRYLVKRTGEKVFLECVQDMDHENMFWYRQDPGLGLRLIYFSYDVKMKEKGDIPEGYSVSREKKERFSLILESASTNQTSMYLCASSVRTSGSMDEQYFGPGTRLTVT.

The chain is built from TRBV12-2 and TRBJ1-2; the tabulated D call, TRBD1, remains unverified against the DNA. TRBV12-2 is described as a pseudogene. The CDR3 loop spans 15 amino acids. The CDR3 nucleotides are TGTGCAAGTCGCTTAGCAGACACTCCTGGCTATGGCTACACCTTC. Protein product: CASRLADTPGYGYTF.

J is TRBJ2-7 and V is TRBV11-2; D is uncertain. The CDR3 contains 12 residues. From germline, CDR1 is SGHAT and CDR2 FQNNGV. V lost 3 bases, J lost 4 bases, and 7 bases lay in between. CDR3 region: CASSFILYEQYF. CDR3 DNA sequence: TGTGCCAGCAGCTTTATCTTATACGAGCAGTACTTC.

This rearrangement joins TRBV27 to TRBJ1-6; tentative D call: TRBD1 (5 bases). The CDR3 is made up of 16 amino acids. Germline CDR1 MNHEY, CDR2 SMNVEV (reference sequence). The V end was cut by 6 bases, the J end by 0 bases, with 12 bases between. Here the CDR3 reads CASRPGPSSYNSPLHF. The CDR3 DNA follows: TGTGCCAGCAGACCAGGGCCTAGCTCCTATAATTCACCCCTCCACTTT.

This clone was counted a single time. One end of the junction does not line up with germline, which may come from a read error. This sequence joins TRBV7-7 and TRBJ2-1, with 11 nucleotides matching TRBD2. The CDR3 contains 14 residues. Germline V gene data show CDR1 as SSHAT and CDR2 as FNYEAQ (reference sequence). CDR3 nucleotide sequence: TGTGCTAGCAGCCCGTCTAGCGGGAGGCATGAGCAGTTCTTC. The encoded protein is CASSPSSGRHEQFF.

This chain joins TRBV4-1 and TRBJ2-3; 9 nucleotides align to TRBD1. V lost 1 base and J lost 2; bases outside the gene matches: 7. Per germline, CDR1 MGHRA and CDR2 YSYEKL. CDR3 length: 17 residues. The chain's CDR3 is CASSQVTTGGLTDTQYF. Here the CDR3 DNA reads TGCGCCAGCAGCCAAGTGACGACAGGGGGTCTCACAGATACGCAGTATTTT.

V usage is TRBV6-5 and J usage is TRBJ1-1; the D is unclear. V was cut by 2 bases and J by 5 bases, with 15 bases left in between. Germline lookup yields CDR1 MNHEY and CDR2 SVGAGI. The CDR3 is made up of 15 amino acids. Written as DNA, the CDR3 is TGTGCCAGCAGTTACCCCCGGCCGGGAGGGACTGAAGCTTTCTTT. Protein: CASSYPRPGGTEAFF.

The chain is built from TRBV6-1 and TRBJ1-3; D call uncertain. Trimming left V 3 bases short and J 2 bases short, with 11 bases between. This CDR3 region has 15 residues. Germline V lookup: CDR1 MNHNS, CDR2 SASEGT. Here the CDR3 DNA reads TGTGCCAGCAGTGATTGGGCCTCTACTGGAAACACCATATATTTT. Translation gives CASSDWASTGNTIYF.

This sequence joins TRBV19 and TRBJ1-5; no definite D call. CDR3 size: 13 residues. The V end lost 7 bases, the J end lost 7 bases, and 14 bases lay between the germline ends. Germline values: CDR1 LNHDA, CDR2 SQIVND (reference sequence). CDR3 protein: CASTDSYYQPQHF. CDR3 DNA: TGTGCCAGTACGGACTCCTACTACCAGCCCCAGCATTTT.

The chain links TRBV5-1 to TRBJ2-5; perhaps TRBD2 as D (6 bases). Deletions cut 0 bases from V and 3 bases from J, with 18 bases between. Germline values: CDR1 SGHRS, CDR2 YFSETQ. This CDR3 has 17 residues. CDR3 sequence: CASSLGIIAASEETQYF. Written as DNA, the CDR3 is TGCGCCAGCAGCTTGGGTATTATAGCGGCTTCAGAAGAGACCCAGTACTTC.

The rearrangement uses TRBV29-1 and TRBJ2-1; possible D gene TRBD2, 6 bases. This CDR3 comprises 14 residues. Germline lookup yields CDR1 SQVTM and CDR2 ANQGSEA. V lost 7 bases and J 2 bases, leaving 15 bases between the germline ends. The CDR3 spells CSADRGMTYNEQFF. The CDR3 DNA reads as TGCAGCGCCGATCGGGGGATGACCTACAATGAGCAGTTCTTC.

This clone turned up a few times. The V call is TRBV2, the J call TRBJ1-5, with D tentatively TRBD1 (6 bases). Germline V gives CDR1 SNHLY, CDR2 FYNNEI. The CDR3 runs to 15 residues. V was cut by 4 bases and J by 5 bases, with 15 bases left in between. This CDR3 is CASSAQGHAYQPQHF. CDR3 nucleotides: TGTGCCAGCAGTGCGCAGGGGCACGCGTATCAGCCCCAGCATTTT.

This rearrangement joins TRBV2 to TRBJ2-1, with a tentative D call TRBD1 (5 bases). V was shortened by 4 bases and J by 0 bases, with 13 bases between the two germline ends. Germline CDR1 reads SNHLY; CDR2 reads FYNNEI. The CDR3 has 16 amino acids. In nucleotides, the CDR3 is TGTGCCAGCAGTGTAAGGGGAATAATCTCCTACAATGAGCAGTTCTTC. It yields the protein CASSVRGIISYNEQFF. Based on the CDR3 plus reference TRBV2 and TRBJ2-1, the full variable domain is EPEVTQTPSHQVTQMGQEVILRCVPISNHLYFYWYRQILGQKVEFLVSFYNNEISEKSEIFDDQFSVERPDGSNFTLKIRSTKLEDSAMYFCASSVRGIISYNEQFFGPGTRLTVL.

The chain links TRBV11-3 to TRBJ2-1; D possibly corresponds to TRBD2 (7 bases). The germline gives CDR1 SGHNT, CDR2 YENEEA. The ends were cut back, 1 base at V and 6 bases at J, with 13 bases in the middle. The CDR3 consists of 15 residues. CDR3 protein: CASSLGGGLINEQFF. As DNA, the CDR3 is TGTGCCAGCAGCTTAGGCGGGGGCCTTATCAATGAGCAGTTCTTC.

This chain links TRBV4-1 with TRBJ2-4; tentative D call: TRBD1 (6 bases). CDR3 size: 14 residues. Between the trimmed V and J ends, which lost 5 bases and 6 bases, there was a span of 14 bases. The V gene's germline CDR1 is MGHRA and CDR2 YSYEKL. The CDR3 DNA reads TGCGCCAGCAGCGATTACAGGGTTGGAAACATTCAGTACTTC. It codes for CASSDYRVGNIQYF.

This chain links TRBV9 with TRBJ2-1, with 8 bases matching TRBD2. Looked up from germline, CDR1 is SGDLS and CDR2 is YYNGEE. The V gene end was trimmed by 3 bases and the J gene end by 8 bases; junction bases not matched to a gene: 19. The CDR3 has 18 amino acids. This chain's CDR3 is CASSGDRLARTRSDEQFF. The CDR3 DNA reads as TGTGCCAGCAGCGGGGACCGACTAGCGAGAACCCGGAGCGATGAGCAGTTCTTC.

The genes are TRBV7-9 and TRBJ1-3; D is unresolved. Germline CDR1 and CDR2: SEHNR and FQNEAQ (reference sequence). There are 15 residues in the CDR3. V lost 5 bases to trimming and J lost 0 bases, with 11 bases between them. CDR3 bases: TGTGCCAGCAGCCCCCCCGGGGACTCTGGAAACACCATATATTTT. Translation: CASSPPGDSGNTIYF.

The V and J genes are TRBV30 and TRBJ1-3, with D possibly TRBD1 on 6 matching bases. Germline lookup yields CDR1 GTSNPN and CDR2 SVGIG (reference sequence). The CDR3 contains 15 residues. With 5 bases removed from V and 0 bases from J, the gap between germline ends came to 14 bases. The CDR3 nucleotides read TGTGCCTGGGGGGGCGGGGGAAGCTCTGGAAACACCATATATTTT. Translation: CAWGGGGSSGNTIYF.

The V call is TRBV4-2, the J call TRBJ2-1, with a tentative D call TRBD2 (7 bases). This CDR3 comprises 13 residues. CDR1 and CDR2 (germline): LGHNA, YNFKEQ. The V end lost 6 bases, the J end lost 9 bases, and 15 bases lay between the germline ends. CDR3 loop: CASRGPGGTEQFF. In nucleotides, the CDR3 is TGTGCCAGCAGGGGGCCGGGGGGCACTGAGCAGTTCTTC.

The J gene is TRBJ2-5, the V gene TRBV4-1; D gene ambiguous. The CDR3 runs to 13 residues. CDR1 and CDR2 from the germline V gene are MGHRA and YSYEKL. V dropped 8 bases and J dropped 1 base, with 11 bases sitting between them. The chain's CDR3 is CASSSEAQETQYF. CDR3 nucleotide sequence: TGCGCCAGCTCGTCCGAGGCCCAAGAGACCCAGTACTTC.

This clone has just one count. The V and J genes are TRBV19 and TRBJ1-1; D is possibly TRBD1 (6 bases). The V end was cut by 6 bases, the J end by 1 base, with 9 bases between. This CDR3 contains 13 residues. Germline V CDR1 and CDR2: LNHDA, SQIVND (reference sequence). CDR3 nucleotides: TGTGCCAGTAGGGAAGGGGGGAACACTGAAGCTTTCTTT. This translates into CASREGGNTEAFF.

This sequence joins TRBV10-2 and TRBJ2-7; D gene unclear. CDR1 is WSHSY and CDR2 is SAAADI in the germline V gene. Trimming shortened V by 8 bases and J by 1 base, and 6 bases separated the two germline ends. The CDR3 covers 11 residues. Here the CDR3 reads CASRYSYEQYF. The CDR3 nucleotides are TGCGCCAGCCGTTATTCCTACGAGCAGTACTTC.

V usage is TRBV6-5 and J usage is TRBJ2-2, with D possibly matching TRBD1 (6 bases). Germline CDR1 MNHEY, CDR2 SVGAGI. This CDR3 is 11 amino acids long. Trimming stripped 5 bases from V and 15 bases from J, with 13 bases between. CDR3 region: CASSGPQGMFF. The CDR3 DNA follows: TGTGCCAGCAGTGGCCCACAGGGAATGTTTTTT.